This TCR beta chain was recovered during a study of CD8+CD57+ T cells in acquired aplastic anemia. This CDR3 region has 15 residues. Germline V gives CDR1 LGHDT, CDR2 YNNKEL (reference sequence). Unmatched junction bases numbered 8, after V lost 4 bases and J lost 4 bases. Regarding the study as a whole: There were roughly 28 CD8+ CDR3 sequences that occurred in both patients and controls. Patient and control CD8+ Simpson's diversity was not significantly different.

Researchers used genomic DNA as the template to profile TCR beta VDJ and CDR3. MiXCR, run by TCRdb on the reads, gives a single entry per CDR3 protein. Among about 400,000 distinct CDR3 sequences, approximately 70% were seen once, and the ten largest hold around 4%. In this sample, this clonotype turned up many times. What it binds is unknown. The chain combines TRBV3-1 with TRBJ2-5; the match to TRBD2 covers 8 bases. The receptor comes from a human donor in good health, serving as a control. Sequencing input: sorted CD4+, CD8+, or CD8+CD57+ T cells (not recorded which) from PBMCs. CDR3 residues: CASSPGEREPETQYF. The CDR3 nucleotides are TGTGCCAGCAGCCCTGGGGAGCGGGAGCCAGAGACCCAGTACTTC.